The clone carrying this T cell receptor beta chain has a count of ten or more. What it binds is not known. This sample is drawn from a study of early T cells in non-severe SARS-CoV-2 infection. Overall study context: Unsorted whole-blood RNA was sequenced in bulk, leaving chains unpaired.

The ends were cut back, 3 bases at V and 2 bases at J, with 14 bases in the middle. This CDR3 contains 15 residues. Germline V gives CDR1 MNHNS, CDR2 SASEGT. Study-wide results and limits: Lookups in VDJdb leaned toward anti-spike CD8 responses and missed private and CD4 specificities.

Attachment of unique molecular identifiers was made to individual cDNA molecules. A single record per CDR3 protein comes from TCRdb applying MiXCR to the 5' RACE reads. The sample contains roughly 50,000 distinct CDR3 sequences, roughly 8% of which appear only once. The chain combines TRBV6-1 with TRBJ2-7; D unresolved. The sample consisted of whole blood, taken at baseline. The TCR sequence derives from an adult who was a healthcare worker with PCR-confirmed SARS-CoV-2 infection or an uninfected control (not recorded which). CDR3 sequence: CASSEMNSSPYEQYF. CDR3 coding DNA: TGTGCCAGCAGTGAGATGAACAGCTCCCCCTACGAGCAGTACTTC.